The clone carrying this T cell receptor beta chain was counted only a few times. Authors' processing steps: Cell counts per sample came from amplifying reference gene primers. TCRdb's table, derived via immunoSEQ multiplex PCR, lists solely in-frame clones and lacks some. V and J calls and clone size are as listed in that table; D and trimming were resolved from the DNA. The sample lists approximately 93,000 clones; roughly 85% were seen once. The sample is drawn from a study of blood T cell repertoires in COVID-19. For the study at large: The origin of the acute and convalescent COVID-19 samples was the United States, Italy and Spain. PBMCs, B-cell-depleted T cells, or T cells provided the cDNA or gDNA that made up the material.

Source material: peripheral blood. The TCR comes from a man aged 50-60 years with active or convalescent COVID-19.

The CDR3 coding sequence is TGTGCCTGGAGGAGGACAGCCTGGGACGAGCAGTACTTC. Its translation: CAWRRTAWDEQYF. This chain links TRBV30 with TRBJ2-7; D possibly corresponds to TRBD1 (6 bases). The CDR3 is 13 amino acids. Germline V gene sequence: CDR1 GTSNPN, CDR2 SVGIG (reference sequence). The V end was cut by 3 bases, the J end by 5 bases, with 14 bases between.